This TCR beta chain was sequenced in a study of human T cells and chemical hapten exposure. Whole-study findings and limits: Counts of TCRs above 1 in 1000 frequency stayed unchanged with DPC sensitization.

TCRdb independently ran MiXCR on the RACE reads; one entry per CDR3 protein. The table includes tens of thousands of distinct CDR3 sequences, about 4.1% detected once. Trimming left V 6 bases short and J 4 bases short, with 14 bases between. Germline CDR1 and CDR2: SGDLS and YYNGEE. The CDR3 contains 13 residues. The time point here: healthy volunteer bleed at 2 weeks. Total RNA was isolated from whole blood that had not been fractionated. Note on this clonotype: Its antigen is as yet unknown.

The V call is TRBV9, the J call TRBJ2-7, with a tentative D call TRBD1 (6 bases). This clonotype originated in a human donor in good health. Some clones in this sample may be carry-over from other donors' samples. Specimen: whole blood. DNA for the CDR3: TGTGCCAGCAACAGGGACGGGGCGTACGAGCAGTACTTC. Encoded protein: CASNRDGAYEQYF.